The 8 T cell receptor beta chains in this list originate from one sample, sequenced in a study of T cells in Graves' hyperthyroidism and ophthalmopathy. Researchers amplified the TCR beta CDR3 regions from RNA transcripts. First-round RT-PCR with HTBI primers amplified the TCR CDR3 region. TCRdb re-derived calls from the multiplex PCR reads in MiXCR, one entry per CDR3 protein. The sample lists a few hundred thousand distinct CDR3 sequences, around 15% occurring once. Input material: blood. The receptors here all came from a woman in her forties with Graves' hyperthyroidism.

The table lists this clonotype with many counts. The J gene is TRBJ2-7, the V gene TRBV5-1, with 9 positions matching TRBD1. V was pared by 1 base and J by 3 bases, with 5 bases of the junction left unmatched. Looked up from germline, CDR1 is SGHRS and CDR2 is YFSETQ. The CDR3 contains 15 residues. As DNA, the CDR3 is TGCGCCAGCAGCTTGTGGACAGGGGCTAACTACGAGCAGTACTTC. Protein product: CASSLWTGANYEQYF. The variable domain in full, with the rest retrieved from reference TRBV5-1 and TRBJ2-7, is KAGVTQTPRYLIKTRGQQVTLSCSPISGHRSVSWYQQTPGQGLQFLFEYFSETQRNKGNFPGRFSGRQFSNSRSEMNVSTLELGDSALYLCASSLWTGANYEQYFGPGTRLTVT.

The chain combines TRBV2 with TRBJ2-2; TRBD2 agrees at 8 bases. The length of the CDR3 is 15 residues. Germline V gene sequence: CDR1 SNHLY, CDR2 FYNNEI. V dropped 8 bases and J dropped 4; count of bases not matched to a gene: 9. This chain's CDR3 is CASAIAGRVTGELFF. CDR3 coding DNA: TGTGCCAGCGCCATAGCGGGACGAGTCACCGGGGAGCTGTTTTTT.

The chain has TRBV10-1 and TRBJ2-1, with 9 bases aligning to TRBD1. The V gene's germline CDR1 is WNHNN and CDR2 SYGVQD (reference sequence). The length of the CDR3 is 16 residues. J was trimmed by 5 bases and V by 5 bases; bases with no gene match: 10. The CDR3 nucleotides read TGCGCCAGCAGTAGTACAGGGGGCGCGAGGGACAATGAGCAGTTCTTC. Translation gives CASSSTGGARDNEQFF.

The V call is TRBV6-1, the J call TRBJ2-7, with unresolved D. The V gene lost 0 bases and the J gene lost 7 bases, with 13 bases spanning the gap. The germline V gene has CDR1 MNHNS and CDR2 SASEGT. The CDR3 totals 14 residues. The DNA for the CDR3 is TGTGCCAGCAGTGAAGCTGAAAGGCTTGGGGAGCAGTACTTC. As protein: CASSEAERLGEQYF.

This chain links TRBV20-1 with TRBJ2-7; D remains unclear. V was trimmed by 0 bases and J by 7 bases, leaving 28 bases between them. Germline loops: CDR1 DFQATT, CDR2 SNEGSKA (reference sequence). CDR3 length equals 18 residues. As DNA, the CDR3 is TGCAGTGCTAGAGATTTATTATCATGGACCCCTAAAGTGGAAGAGCAGTACTTC. It encodes CSARDLLSWTPKVEEQYF.

This clonotype was seen repeatedly, ten times or more. The chain uses TRBV28 and TRBJ2-7, with 9 bases matching TRBD1. Germline assignment: CDR1 MDHEN and CDR2 SYDVKM. V shed 6 bases and J 0 bases; nucleotides not matched to a gene: 12. The CDR3 extends over 17 amino acids. CDR3 loop: CASSYNRDRVFSYEQYF. Written as DNA, the CDR3 is TGTGCCAGCAGCTACAACCGGGACAGGGTTTTCTCCTACGAGCAGTACTTC.

This clonotype was detected ten times or more. The J gene is TRBJ2-1, the V gene TRBV27; tentatively, D is TRBD2 (5 bases). This CDR3 has 17 amino acids. Germline V gives CDR1 MNHEY, CDR2 SMNVEV (reference sequence). Trimming removed 0 bases from V and 7 bases from J, with 19 bases in between. For the CDR3, the DNA is TGTGCCAGCAGTTTATCGAACCTAGCAGTCGGTAAAAATGAGCAGTTCTTC. Its protein product is CASSLSNLAVGKNEQFF.

This clonotype came up many times. The V and J genes are TRBV29-1 and TRBJ2-1, with D uncertain. The CDR3 has 10 residues. The V gene lost 4 bases and the J gene lost 7 bases, with 5 bases spanning the gap. In germline, CDR1 is SQVTM, CDR2 ANQGSEA. The CDR3 loop is CSVGANEQFF. As DNA, the CDR3 is TGCAGCGTTGGGGCGAATGAGCAGTTCTTC.